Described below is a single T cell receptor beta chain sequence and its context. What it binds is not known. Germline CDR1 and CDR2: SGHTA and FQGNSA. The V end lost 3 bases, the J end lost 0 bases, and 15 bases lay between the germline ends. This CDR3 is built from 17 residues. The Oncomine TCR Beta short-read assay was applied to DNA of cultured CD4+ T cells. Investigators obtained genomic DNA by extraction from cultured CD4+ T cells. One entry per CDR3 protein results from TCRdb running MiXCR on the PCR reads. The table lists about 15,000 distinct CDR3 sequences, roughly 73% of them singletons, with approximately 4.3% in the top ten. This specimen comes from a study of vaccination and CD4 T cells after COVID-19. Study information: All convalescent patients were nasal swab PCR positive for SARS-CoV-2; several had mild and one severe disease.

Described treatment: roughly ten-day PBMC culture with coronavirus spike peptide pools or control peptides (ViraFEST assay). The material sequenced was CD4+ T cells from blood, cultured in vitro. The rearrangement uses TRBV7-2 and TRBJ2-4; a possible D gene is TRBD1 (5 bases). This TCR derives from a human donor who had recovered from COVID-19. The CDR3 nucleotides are TGTGCCAGCAGCTTGGCGGACCGGACACTAGCCAAAAACATTCAGTACTTC. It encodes CASSLADRTLAKNIQYF.